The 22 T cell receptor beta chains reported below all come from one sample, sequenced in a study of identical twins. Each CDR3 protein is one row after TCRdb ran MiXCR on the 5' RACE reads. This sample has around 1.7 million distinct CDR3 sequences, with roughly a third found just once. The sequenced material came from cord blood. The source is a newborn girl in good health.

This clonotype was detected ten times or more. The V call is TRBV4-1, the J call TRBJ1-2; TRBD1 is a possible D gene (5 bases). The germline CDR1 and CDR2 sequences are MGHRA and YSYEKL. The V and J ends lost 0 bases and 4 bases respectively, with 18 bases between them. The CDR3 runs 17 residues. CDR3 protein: CASSQDITGRGIYGYTF. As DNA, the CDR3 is TGCGCCAGCAGCCAAGATATAACAGGAAGGGGAATCTATGGCTACACCTTC.

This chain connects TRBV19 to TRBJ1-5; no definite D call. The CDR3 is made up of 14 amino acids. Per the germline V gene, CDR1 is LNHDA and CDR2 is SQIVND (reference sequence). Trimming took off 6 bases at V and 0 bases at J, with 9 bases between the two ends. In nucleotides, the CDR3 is TGTGCCAGTAGCCGGTTTGATAGCAATCAGCCCCAGCATTTT. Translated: CASSRFDSNQPQHF.

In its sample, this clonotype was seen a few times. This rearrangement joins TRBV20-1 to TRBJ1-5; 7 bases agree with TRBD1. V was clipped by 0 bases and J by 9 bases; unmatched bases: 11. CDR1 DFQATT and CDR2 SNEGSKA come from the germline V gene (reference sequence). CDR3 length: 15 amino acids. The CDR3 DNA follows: TGCAGTGCTAGAGATAGGGGACAGAGGGCTGGGCCCCAGCATTTT. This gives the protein CSARDRGQRAGPQHF.

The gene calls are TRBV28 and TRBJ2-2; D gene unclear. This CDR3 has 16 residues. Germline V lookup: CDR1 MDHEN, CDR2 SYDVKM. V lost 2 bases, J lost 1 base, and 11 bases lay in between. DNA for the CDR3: TGTGCCAGCAGTTTACCCCTGACGGTGAACACCGGGGAGCTGTTTTTT. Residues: CASSLPLTVNTGELFF.

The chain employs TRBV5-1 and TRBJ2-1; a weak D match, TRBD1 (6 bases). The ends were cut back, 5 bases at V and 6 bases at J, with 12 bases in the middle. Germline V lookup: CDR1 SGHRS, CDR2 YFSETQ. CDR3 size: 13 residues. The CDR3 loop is CASRHPRGNEQFF. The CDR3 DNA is TGCGCCAGCAGGCACCCCAGGGGCAATGAGCAGTTCTTC.

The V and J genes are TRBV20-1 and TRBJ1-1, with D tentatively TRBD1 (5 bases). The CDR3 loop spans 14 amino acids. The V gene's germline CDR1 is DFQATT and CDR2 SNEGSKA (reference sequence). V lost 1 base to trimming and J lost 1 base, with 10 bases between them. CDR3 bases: TGCAGTGCTAGAGGGGGACTTACGAACACTGAAGCTTTCTTT. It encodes CSARGGLTNTEAFF.

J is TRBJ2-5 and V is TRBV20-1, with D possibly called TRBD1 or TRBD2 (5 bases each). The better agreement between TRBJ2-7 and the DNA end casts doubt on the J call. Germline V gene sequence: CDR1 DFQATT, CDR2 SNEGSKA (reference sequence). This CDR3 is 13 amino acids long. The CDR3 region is CSATGQTTYEQYF. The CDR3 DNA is TGCAGTGCCACGGGGCAAACTACCTACGAGCAGTACTTC.

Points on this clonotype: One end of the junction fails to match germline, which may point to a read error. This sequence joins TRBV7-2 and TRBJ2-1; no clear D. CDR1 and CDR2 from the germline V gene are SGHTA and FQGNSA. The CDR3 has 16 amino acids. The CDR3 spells CASSLVWGLGYSEQFF. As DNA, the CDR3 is TGTGCCAGCAGCTTAGTTTGGGGTTTAGGGTACAGTGAGCAGTTCTTC.

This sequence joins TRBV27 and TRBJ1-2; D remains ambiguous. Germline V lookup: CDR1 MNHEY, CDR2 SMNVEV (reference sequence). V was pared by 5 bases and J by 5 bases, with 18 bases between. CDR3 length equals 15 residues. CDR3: CASSKAQRTPYGYTF. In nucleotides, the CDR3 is TGTGCCAGCAGTAAGGCACAGCGGACCCCATATGGCTACACCTTC.

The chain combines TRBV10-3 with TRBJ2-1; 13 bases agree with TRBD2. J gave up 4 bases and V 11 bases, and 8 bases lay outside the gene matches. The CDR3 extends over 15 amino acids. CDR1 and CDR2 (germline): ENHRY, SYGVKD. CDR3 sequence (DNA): TGTGCCTCGGGACTAGCGGGGCACCCGTACAATGAGCAGTTCTTC. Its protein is CASGLAGHPYNEQFF.

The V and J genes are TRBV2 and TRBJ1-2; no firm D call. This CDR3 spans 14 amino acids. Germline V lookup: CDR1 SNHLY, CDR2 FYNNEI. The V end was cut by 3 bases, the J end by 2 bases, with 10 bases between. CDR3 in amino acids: CASSDSDPNYGYTF. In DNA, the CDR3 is TGTGCCAGCAGTGACTCGGACCCAAACTATGGCTACACCTTC.

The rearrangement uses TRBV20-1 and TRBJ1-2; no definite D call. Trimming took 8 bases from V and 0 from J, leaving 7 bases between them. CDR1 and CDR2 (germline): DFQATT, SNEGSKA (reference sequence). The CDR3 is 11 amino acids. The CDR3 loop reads CSPPPNYGYTF. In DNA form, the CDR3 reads TGCAGTCCTCCCCCTAACTATGGCTACACCTTC.

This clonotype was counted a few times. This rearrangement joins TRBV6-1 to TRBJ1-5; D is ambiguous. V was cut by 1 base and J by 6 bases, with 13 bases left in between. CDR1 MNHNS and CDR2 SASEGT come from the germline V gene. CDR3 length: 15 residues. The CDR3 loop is CASSEDVVEGQPQHF. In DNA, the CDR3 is TGTGCCAGCAGTGAAGATGTGGTGGAGGGTCAGCCCCAGCATTTT.

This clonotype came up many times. The CDR3 nucleotides are TGTGCCAGCATCTCCGGGGTGTCCTACGAGCAGTACTTC. This encodes CASISGVSYEQYF. The chain combines TRBV28 with TRBJ2-7, with a weak D call TRBD2 (5 bases). The V end lost 7 bases, the J end lost 1 base, and 11 bases lay between the germline ends. CDR1 and CDR2 from the germline V gene are MDHEN and SYDVKM. This CDR3 region has 13 residues.

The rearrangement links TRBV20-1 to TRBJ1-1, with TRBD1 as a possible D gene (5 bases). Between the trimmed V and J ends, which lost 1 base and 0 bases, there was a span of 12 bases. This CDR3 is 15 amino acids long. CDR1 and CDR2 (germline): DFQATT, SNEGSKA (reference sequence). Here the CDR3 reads CSARVPDSLNTEAFF. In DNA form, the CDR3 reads TGCAGTGCTAGAGTCCCTGACAGCCTGAACACTGAAGCTTTCTTT.

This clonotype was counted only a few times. CDR3 sequence (DNA): TGTGCCAGCAGCATATACATGGGGACTGAAGCTTTCTTT. This gives the protein CASSIYMGTEAFF. The chain combines TRBV7-2 with TRBJ1-1; no clear D. V shed 5 bases and J shed 5 bases, with 12 bases lying between them. The CDR3 is 13 amino acids. Germline lookup yields CDR1 SGHTA and CDR2 FQGNSA.

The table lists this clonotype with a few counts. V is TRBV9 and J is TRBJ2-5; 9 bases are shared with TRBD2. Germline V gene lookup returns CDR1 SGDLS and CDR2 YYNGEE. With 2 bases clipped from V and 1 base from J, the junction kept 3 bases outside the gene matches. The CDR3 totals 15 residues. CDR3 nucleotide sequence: TGTGCCAGCAGCGTCAGCGGGGGGAGCCAAGAGACCCAGTACTTC. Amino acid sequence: CASSVSGGSQETQYF. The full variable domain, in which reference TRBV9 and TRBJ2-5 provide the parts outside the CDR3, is DSGVTQTPKHLITATGQRVTLRCSPRSGDLSVYWYQQSLDQGLQFLIQYYNGEERAKGNILERFSAQQFPDLHSELNLSSLELGDSALYFCASSVSGGSQETQYFGPGTRLLVL.

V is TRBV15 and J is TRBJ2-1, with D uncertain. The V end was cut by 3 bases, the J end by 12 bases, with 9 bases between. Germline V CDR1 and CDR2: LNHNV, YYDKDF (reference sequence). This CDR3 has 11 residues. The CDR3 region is CATSSPSGQFF. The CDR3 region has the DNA TGTGCCACCAGCAGTCCAAGTGGGCAGTTCTTC.

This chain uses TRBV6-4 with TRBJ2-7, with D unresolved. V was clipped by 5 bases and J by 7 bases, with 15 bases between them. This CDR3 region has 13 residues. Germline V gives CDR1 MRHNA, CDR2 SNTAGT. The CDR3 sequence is CASSRRLTDEQYF. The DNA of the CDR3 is TGTGCCAGCAGTCGCCGGTTGACGGATGAGCAGTACTTC.

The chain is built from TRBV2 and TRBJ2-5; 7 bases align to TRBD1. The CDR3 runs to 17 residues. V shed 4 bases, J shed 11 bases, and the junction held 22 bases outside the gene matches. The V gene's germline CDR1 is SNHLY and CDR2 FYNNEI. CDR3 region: CASSGQGGGKGSNEQYF. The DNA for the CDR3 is TGTGCCAGCAGTGGACAGGGTGGCGGTAAGGGTAGCAATGAGCAGTACTTC.

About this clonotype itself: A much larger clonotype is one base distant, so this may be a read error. In DNA form, the CDR3 reads TGCAGCGTTAATAGCGGGGGGGGTACGCAGTATTTT. Translating it yields CSVNSGGGTQYF. The genes are TRBV29-1 and TRBJ2-3; 11 nucleotides align to TRBD2. CDR1 is SQVTM, CDR2 ANQGSEA, per germline. Trimming at V came to 5 bases and at J to 8 bases, leaving 3 bases not matched to a gene. There are 12 residues in the CDR3.

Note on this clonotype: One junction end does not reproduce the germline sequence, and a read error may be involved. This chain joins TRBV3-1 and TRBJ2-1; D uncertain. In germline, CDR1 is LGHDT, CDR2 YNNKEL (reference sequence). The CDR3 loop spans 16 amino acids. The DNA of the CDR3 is TGTGCCAGCAGCCCGATAGAGGCGGTCTCCTACAATGAGCCGTTCTTC. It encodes CASSPIEAVSYNEPFF.